Each of the 18 T cell receptor beta chains below was sequenced from the same sample in a study of T-cell reconstitution after alpha-beta-depleted transplantation in children. During its preparation, the TCRbeta library received unique molecular identifiers. TCRdb reprocessed the PCR reads via MiXCR and lists one record per CDR3 protein. The sample includes about 870,000 distinct CDR3 sequences, roughly 15% of them seen just once. The starting material was PBMCs, mostly from graft donor cells, obtained 360 days after TCRalphabeta/CD19-depleted stem cell transplant. These receptors all come from a male patient aged 10-17 years who had a stem cell transplant for acute lymphoblastic leukemia, so the T cells may come from the graft donor.

In this sample, this clonotype turned up a few times. V is TRBV6-5 and J is TRBJ1-2, with D possibly matching TRBD1 (6 bases). Trimming pared 2 bases from V and 7 bases from J, leaving 8 bases between. Germline values: CDR1 MNHEY, CDR2 SVGAGI. The CDR3 runs to 12 residues. The CDR3 bases are TGTGCCAGCAGTTACGGGGGGGCTGGCTACACCTTC. Residues: CASSYGGAGYTF.

The CDR3 DNA reads TGTGCCACCAGCAGACTAGCGGGAGGAGAGACCCAGTACTTC. It codes for CATSRLAGGETQYF. The chain combines TRBV15 with TRBJ2-5, with TRBD2 matching over 11 bases. J was trimmed by 4 bases and V by 2 bases; bases with no gene match: 0. The germline gives CDR1 LNHNV, CDR2 YYDKDF (reference sequence). This CDR3 has 14 amino acids.

The chain couples TRBV7-9 to TRBJ2-2; D is uncertain. Germline CDR1 SEHNR, CDR2 FQNEAQ (reference sequence). Deletions cut 3 bases from V and 4 bases from J, with 12 bases between. This CDR3 is 15 amino acids long. The CDR3 DNA reads TGTGCCAGCAGCTTGGTGGTTACCGGCACCGGGGAGCTGTTTTTT. Encoded protein: CASSLVVTGTGELFF.

This clonotype was seen a handful of times. The rearrangement links TRBV5-6 to TRBJ2-1; TRBD1 matches 9 bases. V was pared by 4 bases and J by 12 bases, with 8 bases of the junction left unmatched. CDR3 length: 13 amino acids. The germline gives CDR1 SGHDT, CDR2 YYEEEE. The CDR3 loop is CASSVGTGTRQFF. The CDR3 region has the DNA TGTGCCAGCAGCGTCGGGACAGGGACTCGGCAGTTCTTC.

The chain carries TRBV20-1 and TRBJ2-7; tentative D call: TRBD2 (6 bases). Between the trimmed V and J ends, which lost 5 bases and 3 bases, there was a span of 17 bases. Germline loops: CDR1 DFQATT, CDR2 SNEGSKA (reference sequence). The CDR3 is made up of 14 amino acids. CDR3 sequence: CSAGDSNYYYEQYF. The CDR3 region has the DNA TGCAGTGCTGGGGACTCCAATTATTACTACGAGCAGTACTTC.

This rearrangement joins TRBV5-1 to TRBJ2-7; a weak D match, TRBD1 (5 bases). CDR3 length: 16 amino acids. V was trimmed by 1 base and J by 0 bases, leaving 14 bases between them. Germline V CDR1 and CDR2: SGHRS, YFSETQ. CDR3 loop: CASSLRRGPSSYEQYF. As DNA, the CDR3 is TGCGCCAGCAGCTTGCGAAGGGGCCCCTCCTCCTACGAGCAGTACTTC. The full variable domain, its missing parts supplied by reference TRBV5-1 and TRBJ2-7, is KAGVTQTPRYLIKTRGQQVTLSCSPISGHRSVSWYQQTPGQGLQFLFEYFSETQRNKGNFPGRFSGRQFSNSRSEMNVSTLELGDSALYLCASSLRRGPSSYEQYFGPGTRLTVT.

This clonotype occurred many times. The CDR3 sequence is CASSSRERDNEQFF. DNA for the CDR3: TGCGCCAGCAGCTCAAGGGAACGGGACAATGAGCAGTTCTTC. J is TRBJ2-1 and V is TRBV5-1; D is unclear. This CDR3 is built from 14 residues. V dropped 3 bases and J dropped 5 bases, with 12 bases sitting between them. Germline CDR1 reads SGHRS; CDR2 reads YFSETQ.

This clonotype was picked up many times. This sequence joins TRBV11-2 and TRBJ2-1; D is unclear. The CDR3 consists of 11 residues. Per germline, CDR1 SGHAT and CDR2 FQNNGV. V lost 8 bases to trimming and J lost 1 base, with 3 bases between them. CDR3 coding DNA: TGTGCCAGCGGGTCCTACAATGAGCAGTTCTTC. It codes for CASGSYNEQFF.

This clonotype came up a few times. The chain links TRBV5-1 to TRBJ2-7; D might be TRBD2 (6 bases). The V gene lost 1 base and the J gene lost 3 bases, with 14 bases spanning the gap. The CDR3 has 15 amino acids. Germline CDR1 is SGHRS and CDR2 is YFSETQ. The CDR3 DNA sequence: TGCGCCAGCAGCTTGTTGGGTCAGGGACTCTACGAGCAGTACTTC. It yields the protein CASSLLGQGLYEQYF.

The V gene is TRBV5-5, the J gene TRBJ1-3; 8 bases agree with TRBD1. Per the germline V gene, CDR1 is SGHKS and CDR2 is YYEKEE (reference sequence). This CDR3 spans 15 amino acids. The V segment lost 0 bases and the J segment 7 bases; nucleotides outside the gene matches: 6. CDR3 region: CASSLEDRDRNTIYF. DNA for the CDR3: TGTGCCAGCAGCTTGGAGGACAGGGATCGCAACACCATATATTTT.

This clonotype appeared a few times. This rearrangement joins TRBV27 to TRBJ2-3; D perhaps matches TRBD2 (5 bases). V gave up 6 bases and J gave up 2 bases, with 12 bases separating them. The CDR3 totals 14 residues. Germline-derived CDR1 and CDR2 are MNHEY and SMNVEV (reference sequence). The CDR3 loop reads CASSDAGSTDTQYF. Here the CDR3 DNA reads TGTGCCAGCAGCGACGCGGGTTCCACAGATACGCAGTATTTT.

This clonotype was detected a few times. The CDR3 loop reads CATSRDSREMGTDTQYF. The CDR3 DNA sequence: TGTGCCACCAGCAGAGATAGTCGGGAGATGGGCACAGATACGCAGTATTTT. This chain connects TRBV15 to TRBJ2-3; tentative D call: TRBD2 (6 bases). Trimming cost V 0 bases and J 1 base, with 14 bases left between them. The CDR3 is 17 residues long. CDR1 is LNHNV and CDR2 is YYDKDF in the germline V gene (reference sequence).

The table lists this clonotype with many counts. The V gene is TRBV24-1, the J gene TRBJ2-3; D gene ambiguous. Germline-derived CDR1 and CDR2 are KGHDR and SFDVKD. Trimming stripped 4 bases from V and 0 bases from J, with 7 bases between. CDR3 length: 14 residues. The CDR3 reads CATSEFGSTDTQYF. Here the CDR3 DNA reads TGTGCCACCAGTGAGTTTGGGAGCACAGATACGCAGTATTTT.

The CDR3 spells CSVTLPGVKPEKLFF. DNA for the CDR3: TGCAGCGTGACCCTTCCTGGGGTCAAACCTGAAAAACTGTTTTTT. The V gene is TRBV29-1, the J gene TRBJ1-4; unclear D gene. Germline CDR1 SQVTM, CDR2 ANQGSEA. Between the trimmed V and J ends, which lost 6 bases and 7 bases, there was a span of 21 bases. This CDR3 has 15 amino acids.

This clonotype turned up a few times. The gene calls are TRBV29-1 and TRBJ2-7; a weak D match, TRBD2 (6 bases). CDR3 length: 15 residues. Per germline, CDR1 SQVTM and CDR2 ANQGSEA. Trimming took 2 bases from V and 2 from J, leaving 16 bases between them. CDR3 residues: CSVERAGTHTYEQYF. Here the CDR3 DNA reads TGCAGCGTTGAAAGGGCCGGGACTCATACCTACGAGCAGTACTTC.

J is TRBJ2-7 and V is TRBV4-1; the D is unclear. Germline V lookup: CDR1 MGHRA, CDR2 YSYEKL. V lost 0 bases and J lost 7, with 19 bases in between. CDR3 size: 16 residues. DNA for the CDR3: TGCGCCAGCAGCCAAGAAAGCGTAAGGGCGGTCAAGGAGCAGTACTTC. It encodes CASSQESVRAVKEQYF.

The table lists this clonotype with a few counts. The chain recombines TRBV10-3 with TRBJ1-5; unclear D gene. CDR3 length: 14 amino acids. Trimming removed 1 base at V and 4 bases at J, with 8 bases between. Germline-derived CDR1 and CDR2 are ENHRY and SYGVKD. The CDR3 coding sequence is TGTGCCATCAGTGAGTGGGAACTAAATCAGCCCCAGCATTTT. The encoded protein is CAISEWELNQPQHF.

This chain connects TRBV25-1 to TRBJ2-7; D might be TRBD1 (6 bases). This CDR3 contains 11 residues. Germline CDR1 MGHDK, CDR2 SYGVNS. V was pared by 5 bases and J by 12 bases, with 14 bases between. As DNA, the CDR3 is TGTGCCAGCAGTCTAATGGGGGCTTTGTACTTC. This codes for CASSLMGALYF.